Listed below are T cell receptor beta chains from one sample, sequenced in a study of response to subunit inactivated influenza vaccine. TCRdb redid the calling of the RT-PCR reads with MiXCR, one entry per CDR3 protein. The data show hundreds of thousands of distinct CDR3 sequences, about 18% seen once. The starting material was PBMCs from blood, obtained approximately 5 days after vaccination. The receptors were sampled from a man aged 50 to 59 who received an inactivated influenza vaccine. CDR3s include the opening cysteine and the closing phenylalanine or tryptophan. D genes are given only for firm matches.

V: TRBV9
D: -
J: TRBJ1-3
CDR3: CASSVGRISGNTIYF

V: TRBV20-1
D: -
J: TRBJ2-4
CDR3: CSARSSSLWSIQYF

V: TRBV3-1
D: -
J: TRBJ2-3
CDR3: CASSRRGSGGSTDTQYF

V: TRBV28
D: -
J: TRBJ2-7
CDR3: CASSLIRQSYEQYF

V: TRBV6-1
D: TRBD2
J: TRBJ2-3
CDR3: CASSQGLAGGGGTDTQYF

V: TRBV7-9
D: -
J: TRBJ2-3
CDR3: CASSPRATHLDTQYF

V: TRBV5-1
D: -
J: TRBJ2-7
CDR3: CASSITGYSYEQYF

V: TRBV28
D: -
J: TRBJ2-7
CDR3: CASSPPGTPGYYEQYF

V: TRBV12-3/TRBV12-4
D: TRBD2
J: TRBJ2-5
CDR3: CASSKYRGGAETQYF

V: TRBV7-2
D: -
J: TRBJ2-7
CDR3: CASSLALKGNEQYF

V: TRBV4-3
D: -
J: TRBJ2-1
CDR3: CASSERAESSYNEQFF

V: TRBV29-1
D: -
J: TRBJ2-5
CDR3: CSVSGKWETQYF

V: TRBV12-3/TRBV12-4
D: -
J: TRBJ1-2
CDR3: CASKVGQARGGYTF

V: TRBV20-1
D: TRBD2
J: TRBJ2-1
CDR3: CSARFESGGSEQFF

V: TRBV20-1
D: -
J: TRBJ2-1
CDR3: CSARRQSSYNEQFF

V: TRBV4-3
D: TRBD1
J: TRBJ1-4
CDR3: CASSQELTGGSEKLFF

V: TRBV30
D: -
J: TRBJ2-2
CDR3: CARSYTGELFF

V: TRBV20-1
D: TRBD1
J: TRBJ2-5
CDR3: CSARHRGQETQYF

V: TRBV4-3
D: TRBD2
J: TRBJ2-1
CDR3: CASSQDVRSGISDEQFF

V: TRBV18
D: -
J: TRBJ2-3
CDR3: CASSLTAGTADTQYF

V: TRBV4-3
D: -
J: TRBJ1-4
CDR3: CASSQDYGRGNEKLFF

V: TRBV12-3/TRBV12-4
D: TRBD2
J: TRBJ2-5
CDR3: CASSRTSGGTQTQYF

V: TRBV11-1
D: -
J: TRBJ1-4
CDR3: CASSSSRGRPTTINEKLFF

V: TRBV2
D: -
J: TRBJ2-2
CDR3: CASSEIVGNTGELFF

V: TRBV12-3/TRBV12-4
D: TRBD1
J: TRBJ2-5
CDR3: CASSPGGAETQYF

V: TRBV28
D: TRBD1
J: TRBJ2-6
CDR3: CASRAGTGGSSGANVLTF